A single T cell receptor (beta chain) is shown here with its context. This entry belongs to a study of blood T cell repertoires in COVID-19. Background on the study: Whether acute or convalescent, the COVID-19 samples came from the United States, Italy and Spain. The analysed material was cDNA or gDNA that came from T cells, B-cell-depleted T cells, or PBMCs.

CDR3 length equals 16 residues. Germline V gene lookup returns CDR1 SQVTM and CDR2 ANQGSEA. Trimming cost V 4 bases and J 2 bases; bases outside gene matches: 9. Only in-frame clones appear in the TCRdb table, and some are missing; sequencing was by immunoSEQ multiplex PCR. The table lists roughly 250,000 clones, just under 85% of them singletons. Source material: peripheral blood. The source is a man aged 50 to 59 with acute or convalescent COVID-19. V gene TRBV29-1 combines with J gene TRBJ2-2; 8 positions agree with TRBD1. CDR3 region: CSVGGTTGANTGELFF. The CDR3 coding sequence is TGCAGCGTTGGAGGGACGACAGGGGCCAACACCGGGGAGCTGTTTTTT.